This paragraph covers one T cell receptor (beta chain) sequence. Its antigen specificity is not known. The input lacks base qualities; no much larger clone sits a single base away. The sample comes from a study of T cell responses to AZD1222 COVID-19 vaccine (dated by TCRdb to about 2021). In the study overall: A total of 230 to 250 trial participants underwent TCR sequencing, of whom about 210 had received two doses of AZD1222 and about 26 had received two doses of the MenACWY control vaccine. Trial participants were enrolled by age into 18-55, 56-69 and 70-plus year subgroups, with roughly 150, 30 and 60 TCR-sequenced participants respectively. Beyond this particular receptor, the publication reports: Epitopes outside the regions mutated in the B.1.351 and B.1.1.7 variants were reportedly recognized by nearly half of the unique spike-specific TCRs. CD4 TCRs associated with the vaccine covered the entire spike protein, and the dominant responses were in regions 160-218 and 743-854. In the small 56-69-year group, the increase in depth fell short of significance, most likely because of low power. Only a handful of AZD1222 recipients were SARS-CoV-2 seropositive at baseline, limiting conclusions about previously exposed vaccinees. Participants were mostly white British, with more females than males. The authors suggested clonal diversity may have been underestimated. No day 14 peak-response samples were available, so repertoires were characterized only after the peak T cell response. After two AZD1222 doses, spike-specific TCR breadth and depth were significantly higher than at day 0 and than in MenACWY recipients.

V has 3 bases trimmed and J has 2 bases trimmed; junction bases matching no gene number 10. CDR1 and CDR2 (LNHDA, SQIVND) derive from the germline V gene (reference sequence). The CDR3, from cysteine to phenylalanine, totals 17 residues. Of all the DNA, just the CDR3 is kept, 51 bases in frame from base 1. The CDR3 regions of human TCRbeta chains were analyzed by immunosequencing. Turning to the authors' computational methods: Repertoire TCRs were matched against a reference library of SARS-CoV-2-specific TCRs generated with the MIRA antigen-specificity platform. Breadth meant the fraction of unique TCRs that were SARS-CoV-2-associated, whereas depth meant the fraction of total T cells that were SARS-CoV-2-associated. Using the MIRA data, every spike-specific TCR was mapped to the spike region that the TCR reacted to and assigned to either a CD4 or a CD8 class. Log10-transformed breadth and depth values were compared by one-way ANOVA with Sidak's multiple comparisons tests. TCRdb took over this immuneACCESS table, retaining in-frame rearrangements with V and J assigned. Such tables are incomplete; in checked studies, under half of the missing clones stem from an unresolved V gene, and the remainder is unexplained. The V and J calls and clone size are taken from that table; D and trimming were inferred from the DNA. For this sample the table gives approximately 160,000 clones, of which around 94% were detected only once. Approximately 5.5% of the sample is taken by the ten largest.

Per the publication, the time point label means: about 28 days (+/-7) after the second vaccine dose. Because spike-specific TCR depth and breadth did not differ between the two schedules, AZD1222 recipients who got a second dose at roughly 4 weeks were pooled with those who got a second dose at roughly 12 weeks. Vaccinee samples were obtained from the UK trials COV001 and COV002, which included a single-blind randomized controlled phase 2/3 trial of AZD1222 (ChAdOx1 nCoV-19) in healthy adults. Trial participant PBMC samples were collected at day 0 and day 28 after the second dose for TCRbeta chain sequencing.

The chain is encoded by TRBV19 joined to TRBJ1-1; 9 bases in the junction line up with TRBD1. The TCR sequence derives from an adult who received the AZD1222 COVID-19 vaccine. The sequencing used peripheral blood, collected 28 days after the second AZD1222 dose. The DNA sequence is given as TGTGCCAGTAGTATCTCCGCGACGGACAGGGGCAACACTGAAGCTTTCTTT. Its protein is CASSISATDRGNTEAFF.